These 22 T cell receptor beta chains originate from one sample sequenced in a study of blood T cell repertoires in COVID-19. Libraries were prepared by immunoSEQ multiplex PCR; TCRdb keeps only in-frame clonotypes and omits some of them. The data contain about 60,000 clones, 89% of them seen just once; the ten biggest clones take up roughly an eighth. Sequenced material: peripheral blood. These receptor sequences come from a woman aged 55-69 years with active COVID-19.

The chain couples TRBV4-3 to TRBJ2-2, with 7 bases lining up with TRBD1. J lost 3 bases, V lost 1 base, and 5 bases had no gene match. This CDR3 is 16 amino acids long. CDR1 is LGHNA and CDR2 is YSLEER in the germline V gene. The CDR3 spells CASSQAVTGYTGELFF. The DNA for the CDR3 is TGCGCCAGCAGCCAAGCGGTGACAGGGTACACCGGGGAGCTGTTTTTT.

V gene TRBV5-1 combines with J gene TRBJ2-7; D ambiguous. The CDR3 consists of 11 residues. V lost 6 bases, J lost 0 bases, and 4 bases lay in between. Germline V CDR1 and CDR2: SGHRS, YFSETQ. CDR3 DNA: TGCGCCAGCACCCTCTCCTACGAGCAGTACTTC. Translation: CASTLSYEQYF.

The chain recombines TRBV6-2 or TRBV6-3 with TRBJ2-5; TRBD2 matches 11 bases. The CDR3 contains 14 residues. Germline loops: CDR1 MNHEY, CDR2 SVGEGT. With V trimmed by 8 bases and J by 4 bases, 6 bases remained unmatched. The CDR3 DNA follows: TGTGCCAGCTGTTTAGCGGGGGGGCTAGAGACCCAGTACTTC. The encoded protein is CASCLAGGLETQYF.

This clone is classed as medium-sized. The CDR3 nucleotides are TGTGCCAGCAGTGAAACAGGGTGGGAAAAACTGTTTTTT. Translating gives CASSETGWEKLFF. This chain joins TRBV2 and TRBJ1-4; a weak D match, TRBD1 (6 bases). The CDR3 covers 13 residues. Trimming removed 2 bases at V and 8 bases at J, with 9 bases between. CDR1 SNHLY and CDR2 FYNNEI come from the germline V gene.

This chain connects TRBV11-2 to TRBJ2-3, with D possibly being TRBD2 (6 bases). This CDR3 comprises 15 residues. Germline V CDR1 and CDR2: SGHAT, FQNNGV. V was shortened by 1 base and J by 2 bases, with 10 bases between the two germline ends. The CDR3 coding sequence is TGTGCCAGCAGCTTAGCAGCGGGTCCCACAGATACGCAGTATTTT. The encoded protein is CASSLAAGPTDTQYF.

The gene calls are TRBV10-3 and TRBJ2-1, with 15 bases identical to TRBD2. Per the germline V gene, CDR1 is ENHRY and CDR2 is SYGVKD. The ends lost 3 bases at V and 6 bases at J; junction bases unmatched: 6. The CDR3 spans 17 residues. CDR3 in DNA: TGTGCCATCAGTGATGCAGGGGGACTAGCGGGGGGCAATGAGCAGTTCTTC. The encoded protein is CAISDAGGLAGGNEQFF.

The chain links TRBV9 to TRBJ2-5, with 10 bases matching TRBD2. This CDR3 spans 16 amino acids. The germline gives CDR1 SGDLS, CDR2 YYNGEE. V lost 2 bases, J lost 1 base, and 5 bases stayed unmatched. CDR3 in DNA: TGTGCCAGCAGCGTTGGAGCGGGGGGGCCCCAAGAGACCCAGTACTTC. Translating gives CASSVGAGGPQETQYF.

The CDR3 is CASLIPGQGYEQYF. DNA for the CDR3: TGTGCCAGCCTAATTCCGGGACAGGGTTACGAGCAGTACTTC. This sequence joins TRBV2 and TRBJ2-7; 9 bases map to TRBD1. This CDR3 has 14 amino acids. Germline assignment: CDR1 SNHLY and CDR2 FYNNEI. V lost 8 bases to trimming and J lost 4 bases; unmatched junction nucleotides: 9.

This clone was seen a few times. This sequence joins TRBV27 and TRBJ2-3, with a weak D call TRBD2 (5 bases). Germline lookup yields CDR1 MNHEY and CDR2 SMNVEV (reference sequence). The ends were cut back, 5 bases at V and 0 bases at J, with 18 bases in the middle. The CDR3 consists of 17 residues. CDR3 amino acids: CASSPWGAAASTDTQYF. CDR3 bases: TGTGCCAGCAGTCCGTGGGGAGCGGCCGCTAGCACAGATACGCAGTATTTT.

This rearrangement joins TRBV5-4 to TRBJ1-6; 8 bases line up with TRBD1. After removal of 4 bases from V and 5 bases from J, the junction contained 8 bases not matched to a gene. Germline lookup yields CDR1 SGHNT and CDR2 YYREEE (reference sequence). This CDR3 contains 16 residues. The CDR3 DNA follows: TGTGCCAGCAGCCCAGGACAGGGCAGGAATAATTCACCCCTCCACTTT. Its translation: CASSPGQGRNNSPLHF.

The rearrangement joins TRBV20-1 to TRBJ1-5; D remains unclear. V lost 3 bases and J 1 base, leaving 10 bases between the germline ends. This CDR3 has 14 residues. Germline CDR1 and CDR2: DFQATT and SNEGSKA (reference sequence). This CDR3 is CSASPSYSNQPQHF. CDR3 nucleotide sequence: TGCAGTGCTAGTCCCAGTTACAGCAATCAGCCCCAGCATTTT.

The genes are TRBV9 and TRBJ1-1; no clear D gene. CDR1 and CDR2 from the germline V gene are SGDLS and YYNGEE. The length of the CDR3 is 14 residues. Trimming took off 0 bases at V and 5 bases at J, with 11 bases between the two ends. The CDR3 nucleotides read TGTGCCAGCAGCGTAGCCGGGAAGGCGACTGAAGCTTTCTTT. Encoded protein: CASSVAGKATEAFF.

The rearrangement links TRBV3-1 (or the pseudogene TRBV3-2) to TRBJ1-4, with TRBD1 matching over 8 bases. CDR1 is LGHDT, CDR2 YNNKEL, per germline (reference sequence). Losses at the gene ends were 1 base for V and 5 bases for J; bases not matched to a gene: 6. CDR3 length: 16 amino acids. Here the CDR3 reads CASSQAVWTGNEKLFF. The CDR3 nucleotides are TGTGCCAGCAGCCAAGCGGTCTGGACAGGGAATGAAAAACTGTTTTTT.

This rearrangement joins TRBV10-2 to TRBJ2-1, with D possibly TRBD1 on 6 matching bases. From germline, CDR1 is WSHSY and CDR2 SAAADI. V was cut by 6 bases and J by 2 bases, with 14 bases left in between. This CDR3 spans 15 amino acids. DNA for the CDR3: TGCGCCAGCAGGGACAGTTCTCACACCTACAATGAGCAGTTCTTC. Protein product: CASRDSSHTYNEQFF.

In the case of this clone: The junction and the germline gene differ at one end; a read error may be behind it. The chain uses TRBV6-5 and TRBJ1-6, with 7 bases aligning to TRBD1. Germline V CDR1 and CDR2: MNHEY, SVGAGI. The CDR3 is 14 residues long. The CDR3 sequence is CVSSFGTDNSPLHF. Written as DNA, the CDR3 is TGTGTCAGCAGTTTCGGGACAGACAATTCACCCCTCCACTTT.

CDR3 DNA sequence: TGTGCCAGCAGTTTACTTGGACAGGGGGCTTATGGCTACACCTTC. Encoded protein: CASSLLGQGAYGYTF. The J gene is TRBJ1-2, the V gene TRBV27, with 11 nucleotides matching TRBD1. The length of the CDR3 is 15 residues. Unmatched junction bases numbered 4, after V lost 2 bases and J lost 5 bases. Germline CDR1 MNHEY, CDR2 SMNVEV (reference sequence).

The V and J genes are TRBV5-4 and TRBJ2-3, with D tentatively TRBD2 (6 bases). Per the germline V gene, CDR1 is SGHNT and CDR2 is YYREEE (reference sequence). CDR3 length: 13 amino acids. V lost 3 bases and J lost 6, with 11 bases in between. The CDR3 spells CASSSVRGDTQYF. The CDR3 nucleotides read TGTGCCAGCAGCTCCGTCCGGGGGGATACGCAGTATTTT.

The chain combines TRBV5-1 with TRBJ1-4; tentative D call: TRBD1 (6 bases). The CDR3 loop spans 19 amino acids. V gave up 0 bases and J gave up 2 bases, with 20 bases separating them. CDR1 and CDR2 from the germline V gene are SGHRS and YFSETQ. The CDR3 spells CASSLDQGNRLRTNEKLFF. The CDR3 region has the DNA TGCGCCAGCAGCTTGGATCAGGGGAATCGCTTAAGGACTAATGAAAAACTGTTTTTT.

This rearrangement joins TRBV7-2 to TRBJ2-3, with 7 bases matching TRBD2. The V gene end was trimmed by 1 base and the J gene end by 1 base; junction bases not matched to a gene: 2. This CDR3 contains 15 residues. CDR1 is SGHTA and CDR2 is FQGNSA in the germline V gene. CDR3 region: CASSLDRGGTDTQYF. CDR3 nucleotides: TGTGCCAGCAGCTTAGACCGGGGGGGCACAGATACGCAGTATTTT.

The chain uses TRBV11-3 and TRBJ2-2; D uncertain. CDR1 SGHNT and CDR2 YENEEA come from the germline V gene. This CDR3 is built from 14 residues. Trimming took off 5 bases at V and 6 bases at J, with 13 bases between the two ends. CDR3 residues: CASSPSPSAGELFF. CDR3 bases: TGTGCCAGCAGCCCCTCCCCGTCCGCCGGGGAGCTGTTTTTT.

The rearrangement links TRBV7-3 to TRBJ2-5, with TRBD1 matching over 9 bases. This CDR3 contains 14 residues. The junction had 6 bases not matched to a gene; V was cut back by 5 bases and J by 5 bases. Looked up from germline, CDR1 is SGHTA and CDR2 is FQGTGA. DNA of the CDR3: TGTGCCAGCAGCCCACAGGGGGCCAAGGAGACCCAGTACTTC. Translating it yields CASSPQGAKETQYF.

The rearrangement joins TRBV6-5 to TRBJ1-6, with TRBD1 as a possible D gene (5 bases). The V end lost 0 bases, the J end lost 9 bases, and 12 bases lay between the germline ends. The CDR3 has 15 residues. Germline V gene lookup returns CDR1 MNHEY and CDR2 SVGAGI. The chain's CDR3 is CASSYSGEQFSPLHF. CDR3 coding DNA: TGTGCCAGCAGTTACTCAGGGGAACAGTTTTCACCCCTCCACTTT.